Listed below are T cell receptor beta chains from one sample, sequenced in a study of response to subunit inactivated influenza vaccine. MiXCR, applied by TCRdb to the RT-PCR reads, yields one record per CDR3 protein. The table has 530,000 or so distinct CDR3 sequences, 12% seen once. This material consisted of PBMCs from blood, taken on the day of vaccination. All receptors derive from a man aged 45-65 years who received an inactivated influenza vaccine. CDR3s include the opening cysteine and the closing phenylalanine or tryptophan. Where a row states a size, it is once, few, many or the class of an expanded clone; other rows omit it.

CDR3 protein: CARTGGPGPGEQFF
clone size: -
V gene: TRBV7-9

CDR3 protein: CASSLGRSNEKLFF
clone size: many
V gene: TRBV5-1

CDR3 protein: CASSPLAQETQYF
clone size: few
V gene: TRBV14

CDR3 protein: CASSPDSRVYNEQFF
clone size: few
V gene: TRBV28

CDR3 protein: CASSQDRLSRVQGEQFF
clone size: -
V gene: TRBV4-3

CDR3 protein: CSAKTSWGGSHEQYF
clone size: -
V gene: TRBV20-1

CDR3 protein: CASSFSEAGGADTQYF
clone size: -
V gene: TRBV27

CDR3 protein: CASSLFRRHNEQFF
clone size: -
V gene: TRBV12-3/TRBV12-4

CDR3 protein: CASSRGRVAQYF
clone size: few
V gene: TRBV12-3/TRBV12-4

CDR3 protein: CSVEDMAGGLSYEQYF
clone size: many
V gene: TRBV29-1

CDR3 protein: CAISESGARPYEQYF
clone size: few
V gene: TRBV10-3

CDR3 protein: CSAEGTVYGYTF
clone size: -
V gene: TRBV20-1

CDR3 protein: CASLRGRASRDTQYF
clone size: -
V gene: TRBV5-6

CDR3 protein: CASTRGALNTEAFF
clone size: few
V gene: TRBV6-2/TRBV6-3

CDR3 protein: CASSYSWENRPYTF
clone size: few
V gene: TRBV6-2/TRBV6-3

CDR3 protein: CASSLDGVNKHTQYF
clone size: few
V gene: TRBV5-4

CDR3 protein: CASSLVRAGGEQFF
clone size: few
V gene: TRBV28

CDR3 protein: CASRDQPNTGELFF
clone size: many
V gene: TRBV3-1

CDR3 protein: CASSLPHHEQYF
clone size: few
V gene: TRBV28

CDR3 protein: CASSSKTGNYGYTF
clone size: -
V gene: TRBV7-8

CDR3 protein: CASSPKQGDSYNEQFF
clone size: many
V gene: TRBV9

CDR3 protein: CATSDLHGTSGSTDTQYF
clone size: many
V gene: TRBV24-1

CDR3 protein: CASSGGTSPSADTQYF
clone size: -
V gene: TRBV7-2

CDR3 protein: CASSFAGTGKRGYEQYF
clone size: -
V gene: TRBV5-1

CDR3 protein: CASSLADYSYEQYF
clone size: -
V gene: TRBV7-2

CDR3 protein: CASSLMGSNQPQHF
clone size: many
V gene: TRBV7-2

CDR3 protein: CASSVGGTLRDTGELFF
clone size: -
V gene: TRBV9

CDR3 protein: CASTLSGTANTGELFF
clone size: many
V gene: TRBV6-2/TRBV6-3

CDR3 protein: CASSSQGTNYGYTF
clone size: -
V gene: TRBV6-2/TRBV6-3